The 3 T cell receptor beta chains below all came from one sample that was sequenced in a study of tissue T cells after allogeneic stem cell transplantation. The time point was: mouse harvest day 7 after allogeneic transplant. The graft held 10^6 splenic CD5+ T cells and 10^7 T-cell-depleted bone marrow cells. Clones were read by immunoSEQ multiplex PCR, and TCRdb kept only the in-frame ones, dropping some. The sample lists 6,700 or so clones; more than 40% were seen once. The sample was gut tissue. The receptors were sampled from a female BALB/c mouse given C57BL/6 T cells with graft-versus-host disease after an allogeneic hematopoietic cell transplant.

Remarks on this clone: Each gene name is a mouse one. The read ends 1 residue shy of where the CDR3 ends; the end is completed using the germline J gene. The chain is built from TRBV22 and TRBJ1-3; TRBD1, the table's D call, lacks a check against the DNA. TRBV22 has pseudogene status. The CDR3 length is 15 residues. The CDR3 DNA, read in part, is TGTGCCAGCAGGGGACAGGGGGCGCTTGGAAATACGCTCTAT. The encoded protein is CASRGQGALGNTLY. The entire CDR3 reads CASRGQGALGNTLYF.

Points on this clone: Any gene name here is a mouse gene name. The CDR3 extends 1 residue past the end of the read, so its final part is completed from the germline J gene. This sequence joins TRBV23 and TRBJ2-5; TRBD1, the table's D call, was not compared with the DNA. The germline V gene has CDR1 KGHTA and CDR2 FQNQQP. This CDR3 is built from 14 residues. The CDR3 spells CSSSPRGRRNTQYF. The sequenced CDR3 bases are TGCTCCAGCAGTCCCAGGGGGCGGAGAAACACCCAGTAC.

For this clone: Gene names follow the mouse nomenclature. The missing CDR3 end, 1 residue past where the read stops, is filled in from the germline J gene. The rearrangement links TRBV26 to TRBJ1-1; TRBD1 agrees at 7 bases. Losses at the gene ends were 2 bases for V and 5 bases for J; bases not matched to a gene: 2. The length of the CDR3 is 13 residues. Germline CDR1 reads KGHPV; CDR2 reads FQNQEV (reference sequence). CDR3 protein: CASSLHRGTEVFF. The CDR3 DNA, read in part, is TGTGCCAGCAGTCTGCACAGGGGTACAGAAGTCTTC.